The table lists the clone carrying this T cell receptor (beta chain) with many counts. UMIs were added to TCR cDNA along with a universal primer site when it was made by 5'RACE template switching. Each CDR3 protein gets one entry after TCRdb re-called the 5' RACE reads with MiXCR. The table lists approximately 27,000 distinct CDR3 sequences, about 5.5% of them singletons, with roughly 10% in the top ten. This CDR3 has 17 residues. Germline V CDR1 and CDR2: SGHTA, FQGNSA. With 3 bases removed from V and 5 bases from J, the gap between germline ends came to 22 bases. These data come from a study of T cells after yellow fever vaccination. The study's findings and limits: Among primary-vaccination clones, most reappeared after the booster, at 96% for CD4 and about 90% for CD8. Weaker in magnitude, the secondary response showed a faster peak on day 5 versus 15. Contaminants from the bulk population, in the form of abundant clonotypes, could be found in FACS-sorted repertoires.

V usage is TRBV7-2 and J usage is TRBJ2-5; tentatively, D is TRBD2 (6 bases). The material sequenced was PBMCs, either bulk or a sorted T-cell subset (CD4+, CD8+, memory, or dextramer-sorted; not recorded which), taken 15 days after the yellow fever booster vaccination. This receptor was obtained from a man younger than 45 who received the YFV17D yellow fever vaccine. The CDR3 sequence: CASSLEALASWGETQYF. CDR3 coding DNA: TGTGCCAGCAGCTTGGAAGCCCTAGCGTCGTGGGGTGAGACCCAGTACTTC.